What follows are 28 T cell receptor beta chains derived from one specimen sequenced in a study of PD-L1 blockade in urothelial cancer. The table came from immunoSEQ multiplex PCR; TCRdb's copy has only in-frame clones and leaves some out. The sample carries 85,000 to 100,000 clones, roughly 90% recorded once. Sample: PBMCs, taken around atezolizumab (anti-PD-L1) treatment. These TCRs come from a man between 60 and 75 years old with urothelial cancer.

The chain couples TRBV7-2 to TRBJ2-7, with TRBD2 matching over 8 bases. The CDR3 covers 17 residues. V shed 5 bases, J shed 2 bases, and the junction held 14 bases outside the gene matches. CDR1 SGHTA and CDR2 FQGNSA come from the germline V gene. In nucleotides, the CDR3 is TGTGCCAGCAGCCCATTAGGGGGGGTCGGGAGGGCCTACGAGCAGTACTTC. Its translation is CASSPLGGVGRAYEQYF.

The chain has TRBV6-5 and TRBJ1-2; 7 positions agree with TRBD1. The CDR3 loop spans 12 amino acids. Trimming removed 4 bases from V and 8 bases from J; junction bases left unmatched: 4. The germline gives CDR1 MNHEY, CDR2 SVGAGI. The CDR3 here is CASSFTGEGYTF. The CDR3 DNA is TGTGCCAGCAGTTTCACAGGGGAAGGCTACACCTTC.

J is TRBJ2-1 and V is TRBV5-1, with 7 positions matching TRBD1. CDR3 size: 15 residues. V dropped 1 base and J dropped 1; count of bases not matched to a gene: 2. CDR1 is SGHRS and CDR2 is YFSETQ in the germline V gene. The CDR3 sequence: CASSLQGDSYNEQFF. CDR3 in DNA: TGCGCCAGCAGCTTGCAGGGGGATTCCTACAATGAGCAGTTCTTC.

The chain combines TRBV7-2 with TRBJ1-1; TRBD1 aligns across 7 bases. The trim removed 3 bases at V and 1 base at J, leaving 2 bases unmatched. CDR1 and CDR2 from the germline V gene are SGHTA and FQGNSA. There are 14 residues in the CDR3. The CDR3 loop is CASSFGTANTEAFF. As DNA, the CDR3 is TGTGCCAGCAGCTTCGGGACAGCGAACACTGAAGCTTTCTTT. Combining the CDR3 with reference TRBV7-2 and TRBJ1-1 gives the whole variable domain GAGVSQSPSNKVTEKGKDVELRCDPISGHTALYWYRQSLGQGLEFLIYFQGNSAPDKSGLPSDRFSAERTGGSVSTLTIQRTQQEDSAVYLCASSFGTANTEAFFGQGTRLTVV.

This chain uses TRBV9 with TRBJ1-6; 9 bases map to TRBD1. Germline lookup yields CDR1 SGDLS and CDR2 YYNGEE. This CDR3 is built from 15 residues. V shed 3 bases, J shed 6 bases, and the junction held 4 bases outside the gene matches. The CDR3 nucleotides read TGTGCCAGCAGCGCACAGGGGGCGGGTAATTCACCCCTCCACTTT. Its translation: CASSAQGAGNSPLHF.

The CDR3 region has the DNA TGTGCCAGCAGCAGAGGGACAGGAGCCAAAAACATTCAGTACTTC. Translated: CASSRGTGAKNIQYF. The V and J genes are TRBV28 and TRBJ2-4; 8 bases align to TRBD1. CDR1 MDHEN and CDR2 SYDVKM come from the germline V gene. V lost 6 bases and J lost 0; bases outside the gene matches: 4. This CDR3 region has 15 residues.

The chain has TRBV7-7 and TRBJ1-1; D ambiguous. Germline values: CDR1 SSHAT, CDR2 FNYEAQ (reference sequence). The CDR3 loop spans 13 amino acids. V dropped 2 bases and J dropped 5 bases, with 9 bases sitting between them. CDR3 loop: CASSLSPRTEAFF. DNA for the CDR3: TGTGCCAGCAGCTTAAGCCCTCGGACTGAAGCTTTCTTT.

The chain employs TRBV6-6 and TRBJ2-5, with D perhaps matching TRBD1 (6 bases). The CDR3 consists of 15 residues. Deletions cut 5 bases from V and 5 bases from J, with 18 bases between. Germline V gene sequence: CDR1 MNHNY, CDR2 SVGAGI (reference sequence). CDR3 sequence reads: CASSQDSQRGETQYF. For the CDR3, the DNA is TGTGCCAGCAGTCAGGACAGTCAGAGAGGGGAGACCCAGTACTTC.

V is TRBV11-2 and J is TRBJ2-2; weak D call: TRBD2 (6 bases). The CDR3 spans 14 residues. Germline CDR1 reads SGHAT; CDR2 reads FQNNGV. Trimming took off 8 bases at V and 3 bases at J, with 13 bases between the two ends. The CDR3 reads CASRRGPDTGELFF. CDR3 coding DNA: TGTGCCAGCCGGAGGGGCCCTGACACCGGGGAGCTGTTTTTT.

This chain connects TRBV5-1 to TRBJ2-5; 7 positions match TRBD2. CDR1 is SGHRS and CDR2 is YFSETQ in the germline V gene. V gave up 3 bases and J gave up 4 bases; unmatched junction bases: 6. The CDR3 length is 14 residues. CDR3 region: CASSSTREGETQYF. The CDR3 DNA is TGCGCCAGCAGCTCGACCAGGGAGGGAGAGACCCAGTACTTC.

This sequence joins TRBV4-1 and TRBJ2-3; no clear D. CDR1 MGHRA and CDR2 YSYEKL come from the germline V gene. The CDR3 contains 12 residues. Trimming cost V 0 bases and J 10 bases, with 8 bases left between them. The CDR3 protein is CASSQELSPQYF. Here the CDR3 DNA reads TGCGCCAGCAGCCAAGAATTGAGCCCGCAGTATTTT.

The rearrangement joins TRBV2 to TRBJ2-3; D may be TRBD2 (5 bases). The CDR3 consists of 13 residues. Germline V gives CDR1 SNHLY, CDR2 FYNNEI. Deletions cut 8 bases from V and 4 bases from J, with 13 bases between. The CDR3 protein is CASGSSPPDTQYF. The CDR3 nucleotides are TGTGCCAGCGGATCTAGCCCCCCAGATACGCAGTATTTT.

The genes are TRBV10-1 and TRBJ2-3, with a tentative D call TRBD1 (5 bases). V lost 4 bases to trimming and J lost 2 bases, with 7 bases between them. In germline, CDR1 is WNHNN, CDR2 SYGVQD (reference sequence). The length of the CDR3 is 13 residues. The chain's CDR3 is CASSGQTTDTQYF. The CDR3 DNA reads as TGCGCCAGCAGTGGACAGACCACAGATACGCAGTATTTT.

V is TRBV9 and J is TRBJ2-1, with a tentative D call TRBD2 (6 bases). V was pared by 0 bases and J by 6 bases, with 7 bases between. The CDR3 is 13 amino acids. CDR1 is SGDLS, CDR2 YYNGEE, per germline. The CDR3 DNA reads as TGTGCCAGCAGCGTAGTTAGCGGCAATGAGCAGTTCTTC. Encoded protein: CASSVVSGNEQFF. Supplemented by reference TRBV9 and TRBJ2-1, the full variable domain reads DSGVTQTPKHLITATGQRVTLRCSPRSGDLSVYWYQQSLDQGLQFLIQYYNGEERAKGNILERFSAQQFPDLHSELNLSSLELGDSALYFCASSVVSGNEQFFGPGTRLTVL.

This clone was detected once. This sequence joins TRBV6-6 and TRBJ1-1; tentatively, D is TRBD1 (5 bases). Trimming cost V 0 bases and J 4 bases, with 12 bases left between them. From germline, CDR1 is MNHNY and CDR2 SVGAGI (reference sequence). The CDR3 covers 15 residues. The CDR3 is CASSYSAGPVTEAFF. The CDR3 DNA sequence: TGTGCCAGCAGTTACTCGGCAGGGCCAGTCACTGAAGCTTTCTTT.

V gene TRBV7-2 combines with J gene TRBJ2-1, with D uncertain. V lost 0 bases, J lost 3 bases, and 12 bases lay in between. CDR3 length: 16 residues. Looked up from germline, CDR1 is SGHTA and CDR2 is FQGNSA. In nucleotides, the CDR3 is TGTGCCAGCAGCTTAGCAGGCGGCAGTAACTACAATGAGCAGTTCTTC. This sequence encodes CASSLAGGSNYNEQFF.

The chain recombines TRBV30 with TRBJ2-3; 12 bases line up with TRBD2. J was trimmed by 14 bases and V by 3 bases; bases with no gene match: 6. CDR3 length equals 12 residues. CDR1 is GTSNPN, CDR2 SVGIG, per germline (reference sequence). The CDR3: CAWSYGLAGTYF. For the CDR3, the DNA is TGTGCCTGGAGCTACGGACTAGCGGGGACGTATTTT.

This clone occurred once. The CDR3 loop is CASSRQGAYGYTF. The CDR3 DNA follows: TGTGCCAGCAGCCGACAGGGGGCCTATGGCTACACCTTC. The chain links TRBV5-6 to TRBJ1-2; 10 nucleotides agree with TRBD1. CDR3 length: 13 residues. J gave up 4 bases and V 4 bases, and 1 base lay outside the gene matches. CDR1 is SGHDT and CDR2 is YYEEEE in the germline V gene. The full variable domain, its missing parts supplied by reference TRBV5-6 and TRBJ1-2, is DAGVTQSPTHLIKTRGQQVTLRCSPKSGHDTVSWYQQALGQGPQFIFQYYEEEERQRGNFPDRFSGHQFPNYSSELNVNALLLGDSALYLCASSRQGAYGYTFGSGTRLTVV.

This clone has only one observation. This chain connects TRBV5-4 to TRBJ1-1; D is possibly TRBD1 (5 bases). There are 14 residues in the CDR3. V dropped 4 bases and J dropped 6 bases, with 16 bases sitting between them. Germline V gives CDR1 SGHNT, CDR2 YYREEE (reference sequence). In nucleotides, the CDR3 is TGTGCCAGCAGCCAACGGGGGGGGTCGGCTGAAGCTTTCTTT. Translating gives CASSQRGGSAEAFF. Combining the CDR3 with reference TRBV5-4 and TRBJ1-1 gives the whole variable domain ETGVTQSPTHLIKTRGQQVTLRCSSQSGHNTVSWYQQALGQGPQFIFQYYREEENGRGNFPPRFSGLQFPNYSSELNVNALELDDSALYLCASSQRGGSAEAFFGQGTRLTVV.

The rearrangement joins TRBV7-2 to TRBJ2-5; 15 bases are shared with TRBD2. J was trimmed by 5 bases and V by 5 bases; bases with no gene match: 6. The CDR3 is 16 residues long. The germline V gene encodes CDR1 SGHTA and CDR2 FQGNSA. As DNA, the CDR3 is TGTGCCAGCAGCCCAGGACTAGCGGGGGGGCAGGAGACCCAGTACTTC. Protein: CASSPGLAGGQETQYF. The full variable domain, with the rest looked up from reference TRBV7-2 and TRBJ2-5, is GAGVSQSPSNKVTEKGKDVELRCDPISGHTALYWYRQSLGQGLEFLIYFQGNSAPDKSGLPSDRFSAERTGGSVSTLTIQRTQQEDSAVYLCASSPGLAGGQETQYFGPGTRLLVL.

This rearrangement joins TRBV5-1 to TRBJ2-1, with 10 bases lining up with TRBD2. The CDR3 is made up of 12 amino acids. The V gene end was trimmed by 5 bases and the J gene end by 10 bases; junction bases not matched to a gene: 3. The germline V gene encodes CDR1 SGHRS and CDR2 YFSETQ. CDR3 amino acids: CASRASGSEQFF. The CDR3 DNA follows: TGCGCCAGCAGGGCTAGCGGGAGCGAGCAGTTCTTC.

The chain is built from TRBV27 and TRBJ2-7; 9 bases line up with TRBD2. The CDR3 has 15 amino acids. V was pared by 4 bases and J by 3 bases, with 7 bases of the junction left unmatched. In germline, CDR1 is MNHEY, CDR2 SMNVEV (reference sequence). The CDR3 region is CASSYHLAGHYEQYF. For the CDR3, the DNA is TGTGCCAGCAGTTACCACCTAGCGGGGCACTACGAGCAGTACTTC.

The chain carries TRBV23-1 and TRBJ1-4; no reliable D call. TRBV23-1 is filed as an ORF, its function uncertain. This CDR3 comprises 17 residues. Deletions cut 2 bases from V and 3 bases from J, with 16 bases between. CDR3 protein: CASSQIAVENPNEKLFF. Here the CDR3 DNA reads TGCGCCAGCAGTCAAATAGCAGTCGAAAACCCTAATGAAAAACTGTTTTTT.

About this clone: The junction departs from the called germline gene at one end, perhaps through a read error. This chain links TRBV5-4 with TRBJ1-3; D is ambiguous. The V gene's germline CDR1 is SGHNT and CDR2 YYREEE (reference sequence). The CDR3 loop spans 13 amino acids. CDR3 DNA sequence: TGTGCCAGCCGCTTCCACTCTGGAAACACCATATATTTT. Residues: CASRFHSGNTIYF.

The chain recombines TRBV19 with TRBJ1-1; TRBD1 matches 8 bases. With V trimmed by 5 bases and J by 3 bases, 8 bases remained unmatched. Germline CDR1 reads LNHDA; CDR2 reads SQIVND (reference sequence). CDR3 length: 15 residues. The CDR3 sequence is CASSLRTGTDTEAFF. In nucleotides, the CDR3 is TGTGCCAGTAGTTTAAGGACAGGGACCGACACTGAAGCTTTCTTT.

The chain links TRBV6-6 to TRBJ1-2; tentative D call: TRBD1 (6 bases). There are 13 residues in the CDR3. CDR1 is MNHNY and CDR2 is SVGAGI in the germline V gene (reference sequence). V shed 7 bases and J shed 6 bases, with 15 bases lying between them. CDR3 sequence: CASTEGGRDGYTF. In DNA, the CDR3 is TGTGCCAGCACCGAAGGGGGGAGGGATGGCTACACCTTC.

V and J are TRBV11-2 and TRBJ2-3; D might be TRBD2 (6 bases). This CDR3 is built from 13 residues. Germline-derived CDR1 and CDR2 are SGHAT and FQNNGV. The germline V and J ends were trimmed by 2 bases and 5 bases, with 8 bases remaining between them. In DNA form, the CDR3 reads TGTGCCAGCAGCTTATCAGCGGGAGATACGCAGTATTTT. It is translated as CASSLSAGDTQYF.

The rearrangement uses TRBV7-6 and TRBJ1-1; D might be TRBD1 (5 bases). In germline, CDR1 is SGHVS, CDR2 FNYEAQ. The CDR3 contains 13 residues. V was clipped by 6 bases and J by 7 bases, with 15 bases between them. CDR3 nucleotides: TGTGCCAGCAGACGTCTGGGGGGGGGTGAAGCTTTCTTT. It codes for CASRRLGGGEAFF.